The T cell receptor (beta chain) described here comes from a study of T cells in Graves' hyperthyroidism and ophthalmopathy. Researchers took RNA transcripts and amplified the TCR beta CDR3 regions from them. With the HTBI primer set, the TCR CDR3 went through a first round of RT-PCR. A single record per CDR3 protein comes from TCRdb applying MiXCR to the multiplex PCR reads. The table includes roughly 290,000 distinct CDR3 sequences, roughly an eighth detected once. There are many counts of this clonotype. Sequenced sample: blood. The TCR sequence derives from a woman in her thirties or forties with Graves' hyperthyroidism.

Written as DNA, the CDR3 is TGTGCCAGCAGCTTCCTTACAGGGGGCACTGAAGCTTTCTTT. Translating gives CASSFLTGGTEAFF. The chain couples TRBV7-9 to TRBJ1-1; TRBD1 matches 8 bases. The junction had 4 bases not matched to a gene; V was cut back by 3 bases and J by 4 bases. The CDR3 has 14 residues. In germline, CDR1 is SEHNR, CDR2 FQNEAQ (reference sequence).